Each of the 23 T cell receptor beta chains below was sequenced from the same sample in a study of blood T cell repertoires in COVID-19. Only in-frame clones appear in the TCRdb table, and some are missing; sequencing was by immunoSEQ multiplex PCR. Among approximately 290,000 clones, 75% to 90% were seen once, and the ten largest hold approximately 2%. Material for sequencing was peripheral blood. These receptors originate from a young man with active or convalescent COVID-19.

The CDR3 spells CASSPRGTGIKRDYGYTF. In nucleotides, the CDR3 is TGTGCCAGCAGCCCCCGGGGCACAGGGATCAAGAGGGACTATGGCTACACCTTC. J is TRBJ1-2 and V is TRBV7-8, with D possibly being TRBD1 (6 bases). The V gene's germline CDR1 is SGHVS and CDR2 FQNEAQ. CDR3 length: 18 residues. V was clipped by 5 bases and J by 3 bases, with 25 bases between them.

The chain couples TRBV2 to TRBJ2-3; D possibly corresponds to TRBD1 (5 bases). Trimming shortened V by 7 bases and J by 0 bases, and 14 bases separated the two germline ends. Germline CDR1 and CDR2: SNHLY and FYNNEI. The CDR3 contains 15 residues. The CDR3 reads CASIRRGSSTDTQYF. The CDR3, as DNA: TGTGCCAGCATCAGAAGGGGCTCGAGCACAGATACGCAGTATTTT.

This clone has only one observation. V gene TRBV10-1 combines with J gene TRBJ1-1; D gene uncertain. This CDR3 region has 13 residues. V was trimmed by 0 bases and J by 5 bases, leaving 7 bases between them. Germline V gene data show CDR1 as WNHNN and CDR2 as SYGVQD (reference sequence). CDR3 in amino acids: CASSESGQTEAFF. CDR3 sequence (DNA): TGCGCCAGCAGTGAGTCTGGGCAGACTGAAGCTTTCTTT.

This clone showed up just once. The chain couples TRBV29-1 to TRBJ2-7; 8 nucleotides align to TRBD1. The CDR3 length is 12 residues. The trim removed 7 bases at V and 2 bases at J, leaving 4 bases unmatched. Germline CDR1 and CDR2: SQVTM and ANQGSEA. The CDR3, as DNA: TGCAGCGGCGGACAGGGAACCTACGAGCAGTACTTC. This gives the protein CSGGQGTYEQYF.

This chain joins TRBV28 and TRBJ1-2; unclear D gene. The V end was cut by 6 bases, the J end by 5 bases, with 7 bases between. This CDR3 is 11 amino acids long. The germline V gene encodes CDR1 MDHEN and CDR2 SYDVKM. CDR3 in DNA: TGTGCCAGCAGCTTTACTTATGGCTACACCTTC. It yields the protein CASSFTYGYTF.

The chain couples TRBV6-6 to TRBJ1-3; TRBD1 might be the D (5 bases). Germline values: CDR1 MNHNY, CDR2 SVGAGI (reference sequence). The CDR3 is 15 amino acids. The V gene lost 6 bases and the J gene lost 8 bases, with 20 bases spanning the gap. The CDR3 is CASSPGKGVADTIYF. CDR3 in DNA: TGTGCCAGCAGCCCAGGAAAAGGGGTGGCGGACACCATATATTTT.

The chain is built from TRBV28 and TRBJ1-1; 10 bases match TRBD1. With 5 bases clipped from V and 6 bases from J, the junction kept 9 bases outside the gene matches. The CDR3 covers 15 residues. The germline V gene encodes CDR1 MDHEN and CDR2 SYDVKM. The CDR3 loop reads CASSASTGGRSEAFF. As DNA, the CDR3 is TGTGCCAGCAGTGCCTCGACAGGGGGCCGATCTGAAGCTTTCTTT.

This clone was seen more than once but under ten times. V gene TRBV11-2 combines with J gene TRBJ2-1, with D possibly TRBD2 on 5 matching bases. Trimming shortened V by 3 bases and J by 2 bases, and 14 bases separated the two germline ends. CDR1 is SGHAT and CDR2 is FQNNGV in the germline V gene. CDR3 length: 16 amino acids. The CDR3 loop is CASSLVLAATYNEQFF. CDR3 bases: TGTGCCAGCAGCTTGGTGCTAGCTGCTACCTACAATGAGCAGTTCTTC. Complete variable domain (other parts from reference TRBV11-2 and TRBJ2-1): EAGVAQSPRYKIIEKRQSVAFWCNPISGHATLYWYQQILGQGPKLLIQFQNNGVVDDSQLPKDRFSAERLKGVDSTLKIQPAKLEDSAVYLCASSLVLAATYNEQFFGPGTRLTVL.

V and J are TRBV9 and TRBJ1-2; TRBD1 is a possible D gene (5 bases). V lost 3 bases and J lost 10, with 19 bases in between. The CDR3 consists of 14 residues. Germline V gives CDR1 SGDLS, CDR2 YYNGEE. CDR3: CASSAPPGEYDYTF. In nucleotides, the CDR3 is TGTGCCAGCAGCGCCCCCCCGGGGGAGTACGACTACACCTTC.

The chain combines TRBV9 with TRBJ2-5; tentatively, D is TRBD2 (6 bases). The ends were cut back, 0 bases at V and 1 base at J, with 7 bases in the middle. Germline assignment: CDR1 SGDLS and CDR2 YYNGEE. The CDR3 has 14 amino acids. This chain's CDR3 is CASSVGGVQETQYF. Written as DNA, the CDR3 is TGTGCCAGCAGCGTAGGCGGGGTCCAAGAGACCCAGTACTTC.

This sequence joins TRBV7-7 and TRBJ2-1, with D possibly being TRBD1 (5 bases). Germline CDR1 reads SSHAT; CDR2 reads FNYEAQ (reference sequence). V lost 1 base and J 5 bases, leaving 12 bases between the germline ends. This CDR3 has 15 amino acids. The CDR3 region has the DNA TGTGCCAGCAGCTTAGGTTTAGGGGTAGACAATGAGCAGTTCTTC. This sequence encodes CASSLGLGVDNEQFF.

The chain has TRBV12-3 or TRBV12-4 and TRBJ2-7; possible D gene TRBD1, 5 bases. The CDR3 consists of 11 residues. Trimming took 7 bases from V and 4 from J, leaving 8 bases between them. The CDR3 sequence: CASKQGYEQYF. The CDR3, as DNA: TGTGCCAGCAAGCAGGGTTACGAGCAGTACTTC.

This sequence joins TRBV14 and TRBJ2-1; TRBD1 is a possible D gene (5 bases). Germline V gene data show CDR1 as SGHDN and CDR2 as FVKESK. Trimming shortened V by 5 bases and J by 4 bases, and 9 bases separated the two germline ends. The CDR3 runs to 13 residues. The CDR3 bases are TGTGCCAGCAGCGTCCAGGGTTACAATGAGCAGTTCTTC. Protein product: CASSVQGYNEQFF.

J is TRBJ1-4 and V is TRBV6-5, with D possibly TRBD1 on 6 matching bases. This CDR3 has 14 residues. The ends were cut back, 6 bases at V and 8 bases at J, with 16 bases in the middle. CDR1 and CDR2 from the germline V gene are MNHEY and SVGAGI. The DNA for the CDR3 is TGTGCCAGCAGGACGACAGGCTCCCAGGAAAAACTGTTTTTT. Protein: CASRTTGSQEKLFF.

The chain couples TRBV7-9 to TRBJ2-1; 13 positions match TRBD2. After removal of 5 bases from V and 7 bases from J, the junction contained 5 bases not matched to a gene. The CDR3 runs to 15 residues. CDR1 is SEHNR, CDR2 FQNEAQ, per germline (reference sequence). In DNA form, the CDR3 reads TGTGCCAGCAGCCCACTAGCGGGGGGGCAAAATGAGCAGTTCTTC. It codes for CASSPLAGGQNEQFF.

The chain couples TRBV28 to TRBJ2-2; 8 positions agree with TRBD1. The CDR3 length is 17 residues. V lost 4 bases to trimming and J lost 3 bases; unmatched junction nucleotides: 10. CDR1 is MDHEN, CDR2 SYDVKM, per germline. The CDR3 here is CASSSRTGRWDTGELFF. CDR3 DNA sequence: TGTGCCAGCAGTTCACGGACAGGGCGTTGGGACACCGGGGAGCTGTTTTTT.

Regarding this clone: One end of the junction is discordant with germline, which a read error may explain. This chain uses TRBV12-3 or TRBV12-4 with TRBJ1-1, with TRBD1 matching 7 bases. This CDR3 is built from 13 residues. CDR3 nucleotides: TGTGCCGGCAGACAGGGAGGGAGCACTGAAGCTTTCTTT. Protein: CAGRQGGSTEAFF.

The chain carries TRBV27 and TRBJ1-5, with unresolved D. V lost 5 bases and J 6 bases, leaving 8 bases between the germline ends. The CDR3 totals 12 residues. Germline V lookup: CDR1 MNHEY, CDR2 SMNVEV (reference sequence). CDR3 bases: TGTGCCAGCAGTCGTCCGGGTCAGCCCCAGCATTTT. Translating it yields CASSRPGQPQHF.

V gene TRBV28 combines with J gene TRBJ1-5; maybe TRBD1 (6 bases). Germline V gene lookup returns CDR1 MDHEN and CDR2 SYDVKM. The CDR3 length is 14 residues. V was shortened by 6 bases and J by 9 bases, with 18 bases between the two germline ends. The chain's CDR3 is CASSYGQSYRPQHF. Here the CDR3 DNA reads TGTGCCAGCAGCTACGGACAGTCCTATCGGCCCCAGCATTTT.

DNA for the CDR3: TGTGCCAGCAGCTTAGGCTCCCAGGGGAAGAGGACTGAAGCTTTCTTT. Translated: CASSLGSQGKRTEAFF. The V and J genes are TRBV11-2 and TRBJ1-1, with D tentatively TRBD1 (6 bases). In germline, CDR1 is SGHAT, CDR2 FQNNGV. V lost 1 base, J lost 5 bases, and 17 bases lay in between. The CDR3 totals 16 residues.

This rearrangement joins TRBV10-3 to TRBJ1-2; 8 bases fit TRBD1. Germline-derived CDR1 and CDR2 are ENHRY and SYGVKD. V shed 9 bases, J shed 8 bases, and the junction held 2 bases outside the gene matches. There are 10 residues in the CDR3. CDR3 amino acids: CAIGQGGYTF. DNA of the CDR3: TGTGCCATTGGACAGGGCGGCTACACCTTC.

J is TRBJ1-1 and V is TRBV9, with TRBD1 as a possible D gene (5 bases). With 4 bases removed from V and 2 bases from J, the gap between germline ends came to 6 bases. The CDR3 length is 12 residues. Germline assignment: CDR1 SGDLS and CDR2 YYNGEE. DNA of the CDR3: TGTGCCAGCAGCCAGGGAAACACTGAAGCTTTCTTT. Translating it yields CASSQGNTEAFF.

V is TRBV19 and J is TRBJ1-2; 9 positions match TRBD1. Trimming took 5 bases from V and 8 from J; bases not matched to a gene: 9. The CDR3 totals 14 residues. Germline V gene sequence: CDR1 LNHDA, CDR2 SQIVND (reference sequence). The CDR3 protein is CASSWTGALYGYTF. For the CDR3, the DNA is TGTGCCAGTAGTTGGACAGGGGCCCTCTACGGCTACACCTTC.